This TCR beta chain was found in a study of identical twins. Study conclusions and caveats: Insertions were fewer in abundant cord blood beta clonotypes, whereas memory repertoires showed none of this pattern.

A note on this clonotype: Its antigen remains unknown.

Using its own MiXCR run on the 5' RACE reads, TCRdb lists one record per CDR3 protein. This table has 1,800,000 or so distinct CDR3 sequences, about 30% appearing once. This sequence was found in a newborn girl in good health. What was sequenced was cord blood.

CDR3 loop: CASSLAHGGTSGYNEQFF. In DNA form, the CDR3 reads TGTGCCAGCAGCTTAGCGCATGGAGGGACTAGCGGCTACAATGAGCAGTTCTTC. The rearrangement links TRBV7-9 to TRBJ2-1; 11 bases fit TRBD2. The CDR3 has 18 residues. Trimming at V came to 0 bases and at J to 3 bases, leaving 7 bases not matched to a gene. Germline V gene lookup returns CDR1 SEHNR and CDR2 FQNEAQ (reference sequence).